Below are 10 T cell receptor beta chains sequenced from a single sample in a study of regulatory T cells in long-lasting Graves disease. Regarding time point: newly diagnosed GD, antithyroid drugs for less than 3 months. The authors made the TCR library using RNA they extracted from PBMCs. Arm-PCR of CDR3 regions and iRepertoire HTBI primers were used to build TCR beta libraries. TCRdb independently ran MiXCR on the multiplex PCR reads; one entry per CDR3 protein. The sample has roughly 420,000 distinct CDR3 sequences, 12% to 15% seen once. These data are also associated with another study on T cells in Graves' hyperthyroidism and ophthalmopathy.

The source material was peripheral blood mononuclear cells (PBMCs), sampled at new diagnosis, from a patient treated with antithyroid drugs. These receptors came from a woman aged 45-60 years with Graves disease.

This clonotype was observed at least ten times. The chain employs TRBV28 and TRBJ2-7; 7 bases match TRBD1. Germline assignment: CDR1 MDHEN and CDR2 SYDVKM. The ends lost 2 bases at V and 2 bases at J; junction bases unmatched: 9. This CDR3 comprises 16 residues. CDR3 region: CASSLPTGVHPYEQYF. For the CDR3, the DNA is TGTGCCAGCAGTTTACCAACAGGGGTTCATCCCTACGAGCAGTACTTC.

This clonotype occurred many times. CDR3 protein: CAWSVRPRPDYGYTF. The CDR3 bases are TGTGCCTGGAGTGTACGGCCCCGGCCGGACTATGGCTACACCTTC. The V call is TRBV30, the J call TRBJ1-2, with D unclear. Germline assignment: CDR1 GTSNPN and CDR2 SVGIG (reference sequence). The CDR3 runs 15 residues. V was pared by 0 bases and J by 3 bases, with 14 bases between.

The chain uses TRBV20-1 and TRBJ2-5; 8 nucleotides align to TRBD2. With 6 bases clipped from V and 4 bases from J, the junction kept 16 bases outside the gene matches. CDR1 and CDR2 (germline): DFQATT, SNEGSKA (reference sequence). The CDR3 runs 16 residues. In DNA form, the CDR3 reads TGCAGTGCCCGAGGGACTAGGGGGGCCCAAGGAGAGACCCAGTACTTC. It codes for CSARGTRGAQGETQYF.

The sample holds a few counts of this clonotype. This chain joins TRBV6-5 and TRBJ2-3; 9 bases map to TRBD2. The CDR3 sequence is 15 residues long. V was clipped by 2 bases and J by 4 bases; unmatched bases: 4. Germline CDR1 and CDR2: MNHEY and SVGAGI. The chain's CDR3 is CASSYETSGADTQYF. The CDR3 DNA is TGTGCCAGCAGTTACGAGACTAGCGGTGCAGATACGCAGTATTTT.

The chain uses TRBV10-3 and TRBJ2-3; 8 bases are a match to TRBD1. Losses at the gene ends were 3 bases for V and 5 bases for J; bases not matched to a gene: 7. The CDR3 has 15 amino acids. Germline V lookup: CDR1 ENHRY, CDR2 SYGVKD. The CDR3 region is CAISERTGSEDTQYF. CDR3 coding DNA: TGTGCCATCAGTGAACGGACAGGGTCGGAAGATACGCAGTATTTT.

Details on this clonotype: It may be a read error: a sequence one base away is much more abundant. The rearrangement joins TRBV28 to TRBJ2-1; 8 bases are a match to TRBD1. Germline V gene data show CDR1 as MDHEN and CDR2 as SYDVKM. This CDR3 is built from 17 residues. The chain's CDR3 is CASTTRTGQSSHNEQFF. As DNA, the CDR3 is TGTGCCAGCACCACCCGGACAGGGCAGAGCTCCCACAATGAGCAGTTCTTC. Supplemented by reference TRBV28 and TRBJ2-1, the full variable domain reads DVKVTQSSRYLVKRTGEKVFLECVQDMDHENMFWYRQDPGLGLRLIYFSYDVKMKEKGDIPEGYSVSREKKERFSLILESASTNQTSMYLCASTTRTGQSSHNEQFFGPGTRLTVL.

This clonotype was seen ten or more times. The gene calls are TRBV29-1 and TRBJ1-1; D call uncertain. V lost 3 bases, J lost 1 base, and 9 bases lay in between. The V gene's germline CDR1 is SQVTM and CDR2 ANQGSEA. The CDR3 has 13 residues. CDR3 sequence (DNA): TGCAGCGTTGATAGGGCAGGGAACACTGAAGCTTTCTTT. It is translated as CSVDRAGNTEAFF.

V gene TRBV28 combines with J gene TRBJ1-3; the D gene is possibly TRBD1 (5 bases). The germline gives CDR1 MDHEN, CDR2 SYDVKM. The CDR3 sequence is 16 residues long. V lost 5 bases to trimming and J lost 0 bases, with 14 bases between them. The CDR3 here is CASSINRDHSGNTIYF. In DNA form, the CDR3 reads TGTGCCAGCAGTATCAACCGGGACCACTCTGGAAACACCATATATTTT.

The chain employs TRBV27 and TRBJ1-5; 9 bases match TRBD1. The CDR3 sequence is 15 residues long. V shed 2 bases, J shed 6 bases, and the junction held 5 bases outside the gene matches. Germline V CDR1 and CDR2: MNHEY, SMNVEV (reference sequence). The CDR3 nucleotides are TGTGCCAGCAGTTTAACAGGGGGCCGGGGTCAGCCCCAGCATTTT. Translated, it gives CASSLTGGRGQPQHF.

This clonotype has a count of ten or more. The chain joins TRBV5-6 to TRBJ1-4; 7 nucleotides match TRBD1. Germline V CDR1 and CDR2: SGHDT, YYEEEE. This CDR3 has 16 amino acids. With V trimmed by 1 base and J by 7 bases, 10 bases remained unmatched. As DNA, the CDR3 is TGTGCCAGCAGCTTGTACCTAGGGGGCGACGTTGAAAAACTGTTTTTT. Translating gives CASSLYLGGDVEKLFF. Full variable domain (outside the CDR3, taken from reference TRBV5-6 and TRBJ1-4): DAGVTQSPTHLIKTRGQQVTLRCSPKSGHDTVSWYQQALGQGPQFIFQYYEEEERQRGNFPDRFSGHQFPNYSSELNVNALLLGDSALYLCASSLYLGGDVEKLFFGSGTQLSVL.